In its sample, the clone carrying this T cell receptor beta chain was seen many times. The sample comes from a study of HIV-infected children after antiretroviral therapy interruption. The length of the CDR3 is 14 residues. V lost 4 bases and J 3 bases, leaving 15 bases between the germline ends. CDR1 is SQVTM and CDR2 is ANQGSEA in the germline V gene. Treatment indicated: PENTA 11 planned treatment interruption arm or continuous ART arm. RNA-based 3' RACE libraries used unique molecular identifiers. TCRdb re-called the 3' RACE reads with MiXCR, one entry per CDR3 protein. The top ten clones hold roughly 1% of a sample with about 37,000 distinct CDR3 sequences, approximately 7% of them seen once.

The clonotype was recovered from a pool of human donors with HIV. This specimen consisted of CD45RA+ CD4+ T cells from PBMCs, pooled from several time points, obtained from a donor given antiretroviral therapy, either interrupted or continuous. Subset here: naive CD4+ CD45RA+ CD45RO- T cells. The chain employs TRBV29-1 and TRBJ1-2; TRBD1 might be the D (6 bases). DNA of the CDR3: TGCAGCGTTGGTTTACGGGGGGGCGACTATGGCTACACCTTC. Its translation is CSVGLRGGDYGYTF.